The 17 T cell receptor beta chains below all came from one sample that was sequenced in a study of T cell changes during pregnancy in multiple sclerosis. TCRdb's copy holds only in-frame clones and misses some; the assay was immunoSEQ multiplex PCR. This table has tens of thousands of clones, about nine tenths appearing once. Here the sequenced sample was peripheral blood, taken in the second trimester of pregnancy. All receptors derive from a female donor with multiple sclerosis, enrolled in a pregnancy study.

This clone came up once. The V and J genes are TRBV7-7 and TRBJ2-7, with TRBD1 matching 8 bases. This CDR3 is built from 17 residues. Looked up from germline, CDR1 is SSHAT and CDR2 is FNYEAQ (reference sequence). V gave up 5 bases and J gave up 3 bases; unmatched junction bases: 15. As DNA, the CDR3 is TGTGCCAGCAGCATAGGTTTGGGGACAGGCTCTGTCTACGAGCAGTACTTC. It yields the protein CASSIGLGTGSVYEQYF.

This clone was observed a handful of times. This chain joins TRBV30 and TRBJ2-1; the D is unclear. The CDR3 totals 14 residues. The V gene lost 4 bases and the J gene lost 3 bases, with 13 bases spanning the gap. Germline loops: CDR1 GTSNPN, CDR2 SVGIG (reference sequence). CDR3 nucleotide sequence: TGTGCCTGGACCCGGAGTCCGGGCTACAATGAGCAGTTCTTC. Its translation is CAWTRSPGYNEQFF. Based on the CDR3 plus reference TRBV30 and TRBJ2-1, the full variable domain is SQTIHQWPATLVQPVGSPLSLECTVEGTSNPNLYWYRQAAGRGLQLLFYSVGIGQISSEVPQNLSASRPQDRQFILSSKKLLLSDSGFYLCAWTRSPGYNEQFFGPGTRLTVL.

This chain links TRBV4-3 with TRBJ2-5; 9 nucleotides agree with TRBD1. CDR1 is LGHNA and CDR2 is YSLEER in the germline V gene. With V trimmed by 4 bases and J by 2 bases, 5 bases remained unmatched. The CDR3 contains 15 residues. The CDR3 DNA sequence: TGCGCCAGCAGCCTGGGACAGGGCACGCAAGAGACCCAGTACTTC. Translated: CASSLGQGTQETQYF.

V is TRBV6-1 and J is TRBJ2-1; TRBD2 matches 11 bases. There are 14 residues in the CDR3. Per germline, CDR1 MNHNS and CDR2 SASEGT. With V trimmed by 7 bases and J by 6 bases, 5 bases remained unmatched. The CDR3 is CASKILAGVNEQFF. CDR3 nucleotides: TGTGCCAGCAAAATACTAGCGGGAGTCAATGAGCAGTTCTTC.

The rearrangement joins TRBV28 to TRBJ2-1; possible D gene TRBD2, 5 bases. Germline-derived CDR1 and CDR2 are MDHEN and SYDVKM. CDR3 length equals 15 residues. With 2 bases removed from V and 2 bases from J, the gap between germline ends came to 10 bases. CDR3 sequence (DNA): TGTGCCAGCAGTTTAGTAGCGCCCACCTACAATGAGCAGTTCTTC. Translation gives CASSLVAPTYNEQFF.

The chain employs TRBV27 and TRBJ1-1; D is perhaps TRBD1 (6 bases). Deletions cut 6 bases from V and 4 bases from J, with 12 bases between. Germline CDR1 is MNHEY and CDR2 is SMNVEV (reference sequence). The CDR3 consists of 13 residues. The CDR3 region is CASRMSQGTEAFF. The CDR3 DNA is TGTGCCAGCAGGATGTCACAGGGCACTGAAGCTTTCTTT.

This chain connects TRBV29-1 to TRBJ1-2, with TRBD1 matching over 11 bases. The CDR3 loop spans 16 amino acids. The germline gives CDR1 SQVTM, CDR2 ANQGSEA. The trim removed 5 bases at V and 8 bases at J, leaving 16 bases unmatched. The CDR3 region is CSVSGTGGNLGYGYTF. CDR3 in DNA: TGCAGCGTTTCCGGGACAGGGGGGAATCTTGGTTACGGCTACACCTTC. The whole variable domain, remainder taken from reference TRBV29-1 and TRBJ1-2, is SAVISQKPSRDICQRGTSLTIQCQVDSQVTMMFWYRQQPGQSLTLIATANQGSEATYESGFVIDKFPISRPNLTFSTLTVSNMSPEDSSIYLCSVSGTGGNLGYGYTFGSGTRLTVV.

This clone was observed once. The chain carries TRBV28 and TRBJ1-2; 7 nucleotides agree with TRBD1. Germline assignment: CDR1 MDHEN and CDR2 SYDVKM. The V gene end was trimmed by 3 bases and the J gene end by 5 bases; junction bases not matched to a gene: 3. CDR3 size: 13 residues. The CDR3 reads CASSLRGPYGYTF. The CDR3 nucleotides are TGTGCCAGCAGTTTGAGGGGGCCGTATGGCTACACCTTC.

The chain has TRBV14 and TRBJ2-4, with 8 bases that match TRBD1. Germline CDR1 reads SGHDN; CDR2 reads FVKESK. The CDR3 contains 16 residues. The trim removed 5 bases at V and 0 bases at J, leaving 6 bases unmatched. The DNA for the CDR3 is TGTGCCAGCAGCGGATTGACAGGGGCAGCCAAAAACATTCAGTACTTC. It specifies CASSGLTGAAKNIQYF. The entire variable domain, with the rest obtained from reference TRBV14 and TRBJ2-4, is as follows: EAGVTQFPSHSVIEKGQTVTLRCDPISGHDNLYWYRRVMGKEIKFLLHFVKESKQDESGMPNNRFLAERTGGTYSTLKVQPAELEDSGVYFCASSGLTGAAKNIQYFGAGTRLSVL.

The chain joins TRBV18 to TRBJ1-3; D uncertain. The CDR3 length is 15 residues. Trimming removed 2 bases from V and 0 bases from J, with 8 bases in between. The V gene's germline CDR1 is KGHSH and CDR2 LQKENI. CDR3 nucleotide sequence: TGTGCCAGCTCACCAATGCACAGCTCTGGAAACACCATATATTTT. Translating gives CASSPMHSSGNTIYF.

This clone was seen just once. CDR3 protein: CASSQDSGLASTGELFF. In DNA, the CDR3 is TGCGCCAGCAGCCAAGATTCCGGACTAGCGTCCACCGGGGAGCTGTTTTTT. The chain links TRBV4-1 to TRBJ2-2, with TRBD2 identical over 9 bases. Germline lookup yields CDR1 MGHRA and CDR2 YSYEKL. With V trimmed by 0 bases and J by 4 bases, 6 bases remained unmatched. The CDR3 loop spans 17 amino acids.

V is TRBV7-9 and J is TRBJ1-5, with D unresolved. The CDR3 contains 13 residues. Trimming left V 2 bases short and J 7 bases short, with 9 bases between. Germline V gives CDR1 SEHNR, CDR2 FQNEAQ (reference sequence). The CDR3 loop is CASSLNPGQPQHF. In nucleotides, the CDR3 is TGTGCCAGCAGCTTAAATCCGGGACAGCCCCAGCATTTT.

The V and J genes are TRBV19 and TRBJ1-5; TRBD1 matches 9 bases. With 6 bases clipped from V and 3 bases from J, the junction kept 6 bases outside the gene matches. This CDR3 region has 15 residues. Per germline, CDR1 LNHDA and CDR2 SQIVND (reference sequence). In DNA, the CDR3 is TGTGCCAGTAGAAGGACAGGGGTTGACAATCAGCCCCAGCATTTT. Its protein product is CASRRTGVDNQPQHF. Using reference TRBV19 and TRBJ1-5 for the parts outside the CDR3, the full variable domain is DGGITQSPKYLFRKEGQNVTLSCEQNLNHDAMYWYRQDPGQGLRLIYYSQIVNDFQKGDIAEGYSVSREKKESFPLTVTSAQKNPTAFYLCASRRTGVDNQPQHFGDGTRLSIL.

The V gene is TRBV6-5, the J gene TRBJ2-7, with 9 positions matching TRBD2. Germline CDR1 is MNHEY and CDR2 is SVGAGI. The CDR3 covers 16 residues. V dropped 2 bases and J dropped 3; count of bases not matched to a gene: 8. The CDR3 nucleotides are TGTGCCAGCAGTTACGACGCTAGCGGGATCAGCTACGAGCAGTACTTC. This codes for CASSYDASGISYEQYF.

The chain uses TRBV11-2 and TRBJ1-1; no definite D call. The length of the CDR3 is 17 residues. V was trimmed by 5 bases and J by 4 bases, leaving 23 bases between them. The germline CDR1 and CDR2 sequences are SGHAT and FQNNGV. The CDR3 coding sequence is TGTGCCAGCAGCCTCGGGTTACGAGGGCTTGTTGCCACTGAAGCTTTCTTT. Translation: CASSLGLRGLVATEAFF.

This chain links TRBV6-6 with TRBJ2-1; 9 nucleotides match TRBD2. CDR1 and CDR2 from the germline V gene are MNHNY and SVGAGI (reference sequence). Trimming removed 6 bases from V and 2 bases from J; junction bases left unmatched: 5. The CDR3 is 15 residues long. The CDR3 reads CASSPASGTYNEQFF. For the CDR3, the DNA is TGTGCCAGCAGCCCGGCTAGCGGGACCTACAATGAGCAGTTCTTC.

V and J are TRBV7-6 and TRBJ1-1; D is perhaps TRBD1 (6 bases). This CDR3 comprises 15 residues. Germline V gene lookup returns CDR1 SGHVS and CDR2 FNYEAQ. The V end was cut by 1 base, the J end by 7 bases, with 16 bases between. In DNA form, the CDR3 reads TGTGCCAGCAGCTTAGAATTAAGGGGGGGTGGTGAAGCTTTCTTT. It codes for CASSLELRGGGEAFF.